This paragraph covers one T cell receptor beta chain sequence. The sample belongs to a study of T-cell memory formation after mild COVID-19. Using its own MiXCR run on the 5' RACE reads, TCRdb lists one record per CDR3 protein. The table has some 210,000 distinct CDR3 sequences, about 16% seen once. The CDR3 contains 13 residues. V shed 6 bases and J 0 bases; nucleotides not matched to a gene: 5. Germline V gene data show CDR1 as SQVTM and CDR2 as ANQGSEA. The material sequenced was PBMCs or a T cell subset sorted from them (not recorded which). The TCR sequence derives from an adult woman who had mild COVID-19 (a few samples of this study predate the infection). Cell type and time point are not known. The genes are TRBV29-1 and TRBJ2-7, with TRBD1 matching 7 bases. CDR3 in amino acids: CSVRRDSSYEQYF. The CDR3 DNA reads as TGCAGCGTGCGCCGGGACAGCTCCTACGAGCAGTACTTC.